This T cell receptor (beta chain) came from a study of cytomegalovirus exposure and HLA in healthy donors (dated by TCRdb to between 2016 and 2019). As for the study more broadly: The 670 or so repertoires of the first cohort and the 120 validation repertoires were produced on the same platform, according to a later analysis. The aim of the study was to test whether cataloging public T cell receptors could identify signatures of past pathogen exposure. In addition to the first cohort of 650 to 750 subjects, a separate validation cohort of 120 different subjects was used. To predict cytomegalovirus infection status, the study brought together high-throughput TCR immunosequencing, statistical association of individual TCRs with disease status, and machine learning.

Library construction relied on the immunoSEQ multiplex PCR assay. On the authors' methods: A statistical classification framework was built for diagnosing cytomegalovirus status from the catalog of TCR beta chain sequences. TCRdb took over this immuneACCESS table, retaining in-frame rearrangements with V and J assigned. Such tables are incomplete; in checked studies, under half of the missing clones stem from an unresolved V gene, and the remainder is unexplained. V, J and clone size were drawn from that table, and D and trimming were deduced from the DNA. The sample table shows fewer than 350,000 clones, and more than 75% are seen once. The ten largest make up roughly 0.93% of the sample. Findings and caveats that apply to the study as a whole: The study listed 150 to 200 TCR beta chains as associated with cytomegalovirus. Subsequent analysis determined that TCRs grouped into clusters in the first cohort also showed a tendency toward co-occurrence across the roughly 110 validation repertoires, and 85% to 95% of cluster scores exceeded 0. A later analysis lacked HLA typing for the validation cohort, so it scored co-occurrence in that cohort across all 120 repertoires. It was suggested by the authors that the approach could potentially be generalized to other disease states and immunological phenotypes. Across donors, most TCR sequences were observed very rarely, whereas some public TCRs were present in many individuals. In vitro tests confirmed that three of the cytomegalovirus-associated TCR beta chains recognize cytomegalovirus antigens. The classifier was reported to diagnose cytomegalovirus status with high specificity and sensitivity in both the original and validation cohorts.

A word on this clone: Its recognized antigen is unknown. No qualities accompany the bases; no much larger clone lies one base away.

The donors were included in the validation cohort of some 120 subjects, a group kept apart from the 666-subject first cohort. The sequenced material came from PBMCs. The source of this sequence is a woman younger than 30 in good health and CMV-seronegative.

The base sequence is TGTGCCAGCAGCCCGGCCCCCGGGACAGGGACCAACACTGAAGCTTTCTTT. Its translation reads: CASSPAPGTGTNTEAFF. Recombination connected TRBV5-6 to TRBJ1-1; the junction holds 9 bases that match TRBD1. CDR1 and CDR2 are drawn from the germline V gene: SGHDT, YYEEEE. Reading from cysteine to phenylalanine, the CDR3 counts 17 amino acids. The read is trimmed to its CDR3 DNA, 51 bases read in frame from base 1. Ends trimmed: V by 4 bases, J by 2 bases; bases unmatched to a gene: 12. Beyond the CDR3, the reference TRBV5-6 and TRBJ1-1 genes provide the residues; the full variable domain reads: DAGVTQSPTHLIKTRGQQVTLRCSPKSGHDTVSWYQQALGQGPQFIFQYYEEEERQRGNFPDRFSGHQFPNYSSELNVNALLLGDSALYLCASSPAPGTGTNTEAFFGQGTRLTVV.